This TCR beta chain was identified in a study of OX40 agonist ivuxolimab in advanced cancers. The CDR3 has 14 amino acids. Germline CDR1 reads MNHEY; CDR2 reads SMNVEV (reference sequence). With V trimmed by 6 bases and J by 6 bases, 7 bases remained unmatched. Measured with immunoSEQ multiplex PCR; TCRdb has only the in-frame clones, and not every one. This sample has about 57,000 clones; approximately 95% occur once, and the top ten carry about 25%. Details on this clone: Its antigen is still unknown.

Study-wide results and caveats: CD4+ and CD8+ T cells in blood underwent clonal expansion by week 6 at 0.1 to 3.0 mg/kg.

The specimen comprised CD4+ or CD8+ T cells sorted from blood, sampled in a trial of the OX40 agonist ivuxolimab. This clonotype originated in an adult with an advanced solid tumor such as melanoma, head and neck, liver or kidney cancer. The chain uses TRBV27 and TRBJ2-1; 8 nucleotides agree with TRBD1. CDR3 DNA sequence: TGTGCCAGCAGCTCAGGGGGCCCCGCCAATGAGCAGTTCTTC. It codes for CASSSGGPANEQFF.